This is a list of T cell receptor beta chains from one sample in a study of cytomegalovirus exposure and HLA in healthy donors. Method: immunoSEQ multiplex PCR; TCRdb's copy keeps in-frame clones and lacks some. The data contain under 85,000 clones, approximately 93% of them singletons. Material: PBMCs. Receptor source: a woman between 18 and 29 years old in good health and CMV-seronegative. The CDR3 runs from the conserved cysteine through the conserved F or W. The D gene is left open where the match is weak. The size field is filled for only some rows; it gives once, few, many or a size class.

cdr3_nt: TGTGCCTGGAGTGTACTCGGCGGGAGGGCCCGTAGCGAGCAGTACTTC
cdr3_aa: CAWSVLGGRARSEQYF
v_call: TRBV30
d_call: TRBD2
clone_size: .
j_call: TRBJ2-7

cdr3_nt: TGTGCCATTACCAGCGGGAGAGAGACAGATACGCAGTATTTT
cdr3_aa: CAITSGRETDTQYF
v_call: TRBV15
d_call: TRBD2
clone_size: .
j_call: TRBJ2-3

cdr3_nt: TGCAGCGTCACTAGCGGGGGGGCTGGTGAGCAGTTCTTC
cdr3_aa: CSVTSGGAGEQFF
v_call: TRBV29-1
d_call: TRBD2
clone_size: .
j_call: TRBJ2-1

cdr3_nt: TGTGCCAGCAGTTCTTGGACTAGCGGGCATGATACGCAGTATTTT
cdr3_aa: CASSSWTSGHDTQYF
v_call: TRBV7-3
d_call: TRBD2
clone_size: .
j_call: TRBJ2-3

cdr3_nt: TGTGCCAGCAGCTTAAGAGGGGGCTTGAGGGAGACTGAAGCTTTCTTT
cdr3_aa: CASSLRGGLRETEAFF
v_call: TRBV5-4
d_call: TRBD1
clone_size: .
j_call: TRBJ1-1

cdr3_nt: TGTGCCAGCAGTGAATATGGCCGTAGGAGCTCCTACAATGAGCAGTTCTTC
cdr3_aa: CASSEYGRRSSYNEQFF
v_call: TRBV25-1
d_call: .
clone_size: .
j_call: TRBJ2-1

cdr3_nt: TGTGCCAGCAGTTTAGGAGGGGGACAGGGGAACACTGAAGCTTTCTTT
cdr3_aa: CASSLGGGQGNTEAFF
v_call: TRBV28
d_call: TRBD1
clone_size: .
j_call: TRBJ1-1

cdr3_nt: TGCGCCAGCAGCCGTGGACTGAGTTCGCCCTACGAGCAGTACTTC
cdr3_aa: CASSRGLSSPYEQYF
v_call: TRBV5-1
d_call: .
clone_size: .
j_call: TRBJ2-7

cdr3_nt: TGTGCCAGCAGCCAAGATCCCGCGGGAGGGACTGAGACCCAGTACTTC
cdr3_aa: CASSQDPAGGTETQYF
v_call: TRBV4-2
d_call: TRBD2
clone_size: .
j_call: TRBJ2-5

cdr3_nt: TGTGCCTGGTCCACCAGGGGTAGAGATGAAAAACTGTTTTTT
cdr3_aa: CAWSTRGRDEKLFF
v_call: TRBV30
d_call: .
clone_size: .
j_call: TRBJ1-4

cdr3_nt: TGCGCCAGCGGGACAGGGAATAATGAAAAACTGTTTTTT
cdr3_aa: CASGTGNNEKLFF
v_call: TRBV4-1
d_call: TRBD1
clone_size: .
j_call: TRBJ1-4

cdr3_nt: TGTGCCAGCAGCTGGAAGTCACAGGGGGGCCCCTACAATGAGCAGTTCTTC
cdr3_aa: CASSWKSQGGPYNEQFF
v_call: TRBV5-6
d_call: TRBD1
clone_size: .
j_call: TRBJ2-1

cdr3_nt: TGTGCCAGCAGCTATAATCGGGGGACCCAGTACTTC
cdr3_aa: CASSYNRGTQYF
v_call: TRBV7-9
d_call: .
clone_size: once
j_call: TRBJ2-5

cdr3_nt: TGTGCCAGCAGCGTAGGGACAGTTTCCTACGAGCAGTACTTC
cdr3_aa: CASSVGTVSYEQYF
v_call: TRBV9
d_call: .
clone_size: .
j_call: TRBJ2-7

cdr3_nt: TGTGCCAGCAGCTTGGGACATGGATTCAATGAGCAGTTCTTC
cdr3_aa: CASSLGHGFNEQFF
v_call: TRBV5-5
d_call: .
clone_size: .
j_call: TRBJ2-1

cdr3_nt: TGTGCCAGCAGCCACTCCGGGACAGTCCAAGAGACCCAGTACTTC
cdr3_aa: CASSHSGTVQETQYF
v_call: TRBV9
d_call: TRBD1
clone_size: .
j_call: TRBJ2-5

cdr3_nt: TGCGCCAGCAGCTCGACAGGGCCGACCTACGAGCAGTACTTC
cdr3_aa: CASSSTGPTYEQYF
v_call: TRBV5-1
d_call: TRBD1
clone_size: .
j_call: TRBJ2-7

cdr3_nt: TGCGCCAGCAGCTTGGAAGGGGGCTCTGGATATGGCTACACCTTC
cdr3_aa: CASSLEGGSGYGYTF
v_call: TRBV5-1
d_call: TRBD1
clone_size: .
j_call: TRBJ1-2

cdr3_nt: TGTGCCTGGATCCCCGGGACAACGAACACCGGGGAGCTGTTTTTT
cdr3_aa: CAWIPGTTNTGELFF
v_call: TRBV30
d_call: .
clone_size: .
j_call: TRBJ2-2

cdr3_nt: TGTGCCAGCAGTTACGGCCCTCAGGGGATTCAAGAGACCCAGTACTTC
cdr3_aa: CASSYGPQGIQETQYF
v_call: TRBV6-6
d_call: .
clone_size: .
j_call: TRBJ2-5

cdr3_nt: TGTGCCAGCAGCCAAGCGGGAGGGATCATGTACTTC
cdr3_aa: CASSQAGGIMYF
v_call: TRBV5-4
d_call: TRBD2
clone_size: .
j_call: TRBJ2-7

cdr3_nt: TGTGCCATCAGTGAAAGGGGCACTGAAGCTTTCTTT
cdr3_aa: CAISERGTEAFF
v_call: TRBV10-3
d_call: .
clone_size: .
j_call: TRBJ1-1

cdr3_nt: TGTGCCAGCAGCAAGGGACAGGAGTTCTATGGCTACACCTTC
cdr3_aa: CASSKGQEFYGYTF
v_call: TRBV7-2
d_call: TRBD1
clone_size: once
j_call: TRBJ1-2

cdr3_nt: TGTGCCAGCAGCAAGGACAGATACAATGAGCAGTTCTTC
cdr3_aa: CASSKDRYNEQFF
v_call: TRBV11-2
d_call: .
clone_size: .
j_call: TRBJ2-1